This passage covers 20 T cell receptor beta chains from one sample sequenced in a study of cytomegalovirus exposure and HLA in healthy donors. PCR was performed using 60 Vbeta and 13 Jbeta primers. Profiled with immunoSEQ multiplex PCR; TCRdb holds only in-frame clones, not every one. The sample yields under 150,000 clones, about 79% seen once. The sequenced sample was PBMCs. The receptors were gathered from a male donor in good health and CMV-seronegative.

The chain links TRBV6-5 to TRBJ2-1; TRBD2 agrees at 11 bases. This CDR3 is 15 amino acids long. The ends lost 4 bases at V and 6 bases at J; junction bases unmatched: 5. In germline, CDR1 is MNHEY, CDR2 SVGAGI. For the CDR3, the DNA is TGTGCCAGCAGTTTTTCCGGACTAGCGGGCAATGAGCAGTTCTTC. Its protein is CASSFSGLAGNEQFF.

This clone is a singleton in its sample. This chain uses TRBV29-1 with TRBJ2-1; no firm D call. Germline V CDR1 and CDR2: SQVTM, ANQGSEA. This CDR3 comprises 14 residues. V shed 7 bases and J shed 0 bases, with 13 bases lying between them. The CDR3 nucleotides read TGCAGCGCTATGCCCCCTGGCTCCTACAATGAGCAGTTCTTC. As protein: CSAMPPGSYNEQFF.

V gene TRBV5-8 combines with J gene TRBJ1-4; 7 positions agree with TRBD1. This CDR3 has 14 amino acids. V trimming: 4 bases; J trimming: 8 bases; junction bases outside the gene matches: 8. CDR1 is SGHTS and CDR2 is YDEGEE in the germline V gene. The CDR3 DNA reads TGTGCCAGCAGCCTACCGGACAGGCGGGAAAAACTGTTTTTT. Amino acids: CASSLPDRREKLFF.

The rearrangement uses TRBV4-3 and TRBJ2-3; D is perhaps TRBD2 (7 bases). This CDR3 is 16 amino acids long. Germline V CDR1 and CDR2: LGHNA, YSLEER. V was cut by 1 base and J by 0 bases, with 11 bases left in between. CDR3 sequence: CASSQGEGVSTDTQYF. In nucleotides, the CDR3 is TGCGCCAGCAGCCAAGGGGAGGGGGTTAGCACAGATACGCAGTATTTT.

The chain employs TRBV10-2 and TRBJ1-2; perhaps TRBD1 as D (5 bases). V was cut by 6 bases and J by 5 bases, with 13 bases left in between. CDR1 is WSHSY, CDR2 SAAADI, per germline. The CDR3 spans 13 residues. The CDR3 loop reads CASSPGTGYGYTF. CDR3 nucleotides: TGCGCCAGCAGCCCGGGGACTGGGTATGGCTACACCTTC.

The chain couples TRBV5-1 to TRBJ1-4; no definite D call. Germline V gene data show CDR1 as SGHRS and CDR2 as YFSETQ. This CDR3 is built from 14 residues. Trimming removed 0 bases at V and 2 bases at J, with 5 bases between. CDR3 amino acids: CASSLAGTNEKLFF. As DNA, the CDR3 is TGCGCCAGCAGCTTGGCTGGCACTAATGAAAAACTGTTTTTT.

This chain uses TRBV5-4 with TRBJ1-2; 7 nucleotides match TRBD1. The CDR3 is 13 amino acids. V shed 9 bases and J 7 bases; nucleotides not matched to a gene: 12. Per the germline V gene, CDR1 is SGHNT and CDR2 is YYREEE (reference sequence). The CDR3 loop reads CATMTGRIFGYTF. The CDR3 region has the DNA TGTGCCACTATGACAGGGCGAATATTTGGCTACACCTTC.

This chain connects TRBV2 to TRBJ2-7, with TRBD2 as a possible D gene (7 bases). Trimming shortened V by 8 bases and J by 4 bases, and 18 bases separated the two germline ends. Germline V gene lookup returns CDR1 SNHLY and CDR2 FYNNEI. The CDR3 is 14 residues long. The CDR3 region is CASSPFGGQYEQYF. CDR3 nucleotide sequence: TGTGCCAGCTCACCTTTCGGGGGGCAATACGAGCAGTACTTC.

J is TRBJ1-1 and V is TRBV9; D uncertain. The CDR3 totals 15 residues. Germline CDR1 reads SGDLS; CDR2 reads YYNGEE. Trimming shortened V by 3 bases and J by 4 bases, and 16 bases separated the two germline ends. For the CDR3, the DNA is TGTGCCAGCAGCGCGCAGTCAACCCTAGGCACTGAAGCTTTCTTT. Protein product: CASSAQSTLGTEAFF.

The rearrangement links TRBV4-2 to TRBJ1-3; D uncertain. Germline V gene lookup returns CDR1 LGHNA and CDR2 YNFKEQ. Trimming removed 4 bases at V and 4 bases at J, with 11 bases between. CDR3 length: 14 residues. The CDR3 sequence: CASSPRSRGNTIYF. The CDR3 DNA is TGTGCCAGCAGCCCCAGATCCAGGGGAAACACCATATATTTT.

The chain uses TRBV5-1 and TRBJ2-5; possibly TRBD1 or TRBD2 for D (6 bases each). The J call may be incorrect, as the DNA end agrees better with TRBJ2-7. The CDR3 sequence is 14 residues long. Germline assignment: CDR1 SGHRS and CDR2 YFSETQ. The CDR3 DNA reads TGCGCCAGCAGCCTGGGGGGCATAAACTACGAGCAGTACTTC. It is translated as CASSLGGINYEQYF.

CDR3 nucleotide sequence: TGTGCCAGCAGTGAACCAGGTGATATCTCCTATGGCTACACCTTC. This sequence encodes CASSEPGDISYGYTF. The J gene is TRBJ1-2, the V gene TRBV6-1; D call uncertain. Trimming shortened V by 2 bases and J by 4 bases, and 14 bases separated the two germline ends. Germline V gives CDR1 MNHNS, CDR2 SASEGT. This CDR3 spans 15 amino acids.

The rearrangement joins TRBV6-5 to TRBJ1-5; TRBD1 matches 8 bases. Germline V gene sequence: CDR1 MNHEY, CDR2 SVGAGI. The V segment lost 6 bases and the J segment 5 bases; nucleotides outside the gene matches: 3. CDR3 length: 13 residues. CDR3 sequence reads: CASSDRGYQPQHF. The CDR3 DNA reads TGTGCCAGCAGCGACAGGGGCTATCAGCCCCAGCATTTT.

The CDR3: CASSLERQGDTEAFF. The CDR3 coding sequence is TGCGCCAGCAGCTTGGAACGGCAGGGGGACACTGAAGCTTTCTTT. V gene TRBV5-1 combines with J gene TRBJ1-1, with 7 bases identical to TRBD1. Trimming took 0 bases from V and 3 from J; bases not matched to a gene: 5. Looked up from germline, CDR1 is SGHRS and CDR2 is YFSETQ. The CDR3 contains 15 residues.

The chain links TRBV27 to TRBJ1-3, with D perhaps TRBD1 (6 bases). V was pared by 3 bases and J by 1 base, with 10 bases between. Germline lookup yields CDR1 MNHEY and CDR2 SMNVEV (reference sequence). This CDR3 spans 15 amino acids. The CDR3, as DNA: TGTGCCAGCAGTTTCGCAGGGACATCTGGAAACACCATATATTTT. Translation gives CASSFAGTSGNTIYF.

The gene calls are TRBV25-1 and TRBJ1-5, with a weak D call TRBD1 (5 bases). This CDR3 is 17 amino acids long. Trimming removed 1 base from V and 2 bases from J, with 15 bases in between. Germline V gene data show CDR1 as MGHDK and CDR2 as SYGVNS. CDR3 bases: TGTGCCAGCAGTGAATCGGGGGGGGAGCCCGGCAATCAGCCCCAGCATTTT. Its protein is CASSESGGEPGNQPQHF.

The rearrangement links TRBV5-6 to TRBJ2-5; no firm D call. The CDR3 runs 12 residues. V was pared by 4 bases and J by 4 bases, with 8 bases between. CDR1 and CDR2 (germline): SGHDT, YYEEEE. This CDR3 is CASSRARETQYF. Written as DNA, the CDR3 is TGTGCCAGCAGCCGAGCTCGAGAGACCCAGTACTTC. Variable domain in full (rest from reference TRBV5-6 and TRBJ2-5): DAGVTQSPTHLIKTRGQQVTLRCSPKSGHDTVSWYQQALGQGPQFIFQYYEEEERQRGNFPDRFSGHQFPNYSSELNVNALLLGDSALYLCASSRARETQYFGPGTRLLVL.

This rearrangement joins TRBV12-5 to TRBJ2-7, with D possibly matching TRBD1 (7 bases). Germline V gene lookup returns CDR1 LGHNT and CDR2 FRNRAP. V was shortened by 0 bases and J by 4 bases, with 16 bases between the two germline ends. The CDR3 spans 16 residues. The CDR3 bases are TGTGCTAGTGGTTTGGTAGTGACACAGGGGACTTACGAGCAGTACTTC. It encodes CASGLVVTQGTYEQYF.

The chain is built from TRBV5-1 and TRBJ1-1; TRBD1 agrees at 10 bases. Trimming took 4 bases from V and 6 from J; bases not matched to a gene: 15. Germline V CDR1 and CDR2: SGHRS, YFSETQ. The length of the CDR3 is 17 residues. In DNA form, the CDR3 reads TGCGCCAGCAGCCTTGGGGCCCTTAGGGACAGGGGATCTGAAGCTTTCTTT. Its translation is CASSLGALRDRGSEAFF.

V and J are TRBV4-2 and TRBJ2-5; 11 bases are shared with TRBD2. Per germline, CDR1 LGHNA and CDR2 YNFKEQ. The CDR3 contains 15 residues. Trimming took 5 bases from V and 6 from J; bases not matched to a gene: 8. CDR3 loop: CASSGGLADGQTQYF. The DNA of the CDR3 is TGTGCCAGCAGCGGGGGACTAGCGGATGGTCAGACCCAGTACTTC.